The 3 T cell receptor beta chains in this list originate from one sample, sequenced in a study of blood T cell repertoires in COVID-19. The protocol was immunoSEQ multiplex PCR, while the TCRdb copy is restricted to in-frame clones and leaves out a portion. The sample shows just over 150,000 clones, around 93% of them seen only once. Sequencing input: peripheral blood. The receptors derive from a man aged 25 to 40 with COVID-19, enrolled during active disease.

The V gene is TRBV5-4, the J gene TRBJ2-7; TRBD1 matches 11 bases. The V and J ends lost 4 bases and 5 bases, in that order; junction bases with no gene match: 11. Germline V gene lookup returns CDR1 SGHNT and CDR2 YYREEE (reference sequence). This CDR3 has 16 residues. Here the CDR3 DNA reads TGTGCCAGCAGCCGTACACGGACAGGGGGCTACAACGAGCAGTACTTC. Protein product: CASSRTRTGGYNEQYF.

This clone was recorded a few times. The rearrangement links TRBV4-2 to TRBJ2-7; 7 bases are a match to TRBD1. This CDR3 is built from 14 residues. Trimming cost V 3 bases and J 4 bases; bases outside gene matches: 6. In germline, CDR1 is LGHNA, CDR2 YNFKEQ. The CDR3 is CASSQRTGDYEQYF. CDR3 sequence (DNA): TGTGCCAGCAGCCAGAGGACAGGTGATTACGAGCAGTACTTC.

The CDR3 sequence is CASRSLASSTDTQYF. The CDR3 DNA is TGCGCCAGCAGGTCGCTAGCGTCTAGCACAGATACGCAGTATTTT. The chain links TRBV5-1 to TRBJ2-3; maybe TRBD2 (6 bases). From germline, CDR1 is SGHRS and CDR2 YFSETQ. V was cut by 5 bases and J by 0 bases, with 13 bases left in between. The CDR3 covers 15 residues.